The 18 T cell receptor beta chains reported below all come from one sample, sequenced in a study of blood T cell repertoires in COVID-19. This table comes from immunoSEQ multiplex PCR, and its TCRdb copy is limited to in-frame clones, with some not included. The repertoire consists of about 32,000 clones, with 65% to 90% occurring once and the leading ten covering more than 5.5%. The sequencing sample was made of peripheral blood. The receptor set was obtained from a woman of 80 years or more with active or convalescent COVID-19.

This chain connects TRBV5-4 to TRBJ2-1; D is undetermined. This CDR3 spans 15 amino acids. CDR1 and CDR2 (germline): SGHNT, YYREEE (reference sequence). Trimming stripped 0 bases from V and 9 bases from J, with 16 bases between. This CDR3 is CASSLGDWRGVEQFF. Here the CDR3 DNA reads TGTGCCAGCAGCTTGGGAGACTGGCGCGGCGTTGAGCAGTTCTTC.

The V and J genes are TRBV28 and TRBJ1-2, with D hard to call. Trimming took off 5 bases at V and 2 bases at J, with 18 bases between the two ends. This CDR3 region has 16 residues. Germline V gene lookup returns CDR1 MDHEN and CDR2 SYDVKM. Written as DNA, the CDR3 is TGTGCCAGCAGTAGTCCCCAGGCGGGAGTAAACTATGGCTACACCTTC. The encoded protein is CASSSPQAGVNYGYTF.

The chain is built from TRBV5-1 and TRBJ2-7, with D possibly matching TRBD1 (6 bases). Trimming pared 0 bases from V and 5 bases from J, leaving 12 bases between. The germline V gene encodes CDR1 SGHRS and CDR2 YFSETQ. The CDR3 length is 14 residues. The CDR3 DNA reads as TGCGCCAGCAGCTTGGCCGCAGGGGTGAACGAGCAGTACTTC. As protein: CASSLAAGVNEQYF. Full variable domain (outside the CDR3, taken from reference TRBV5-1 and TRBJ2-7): KAGVTQTPRYLIKTRGQQVTLSCSPISGHRSVSWYQQTPGQGLQFLFEYFSETQRNKGNFPGRFSGRQFSNSRSEMNVSTLELGDSALYLCASSLAAGVNEQYFGPGTRLTVT.

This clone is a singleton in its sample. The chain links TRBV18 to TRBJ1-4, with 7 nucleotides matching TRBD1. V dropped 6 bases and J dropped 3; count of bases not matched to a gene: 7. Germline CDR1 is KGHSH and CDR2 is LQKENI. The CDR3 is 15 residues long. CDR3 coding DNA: TGTGCCAGCTCGGTAGGGACAGCCTCTAATGAAAAACTGTTTTTT. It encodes CASSVGTASNEKLFF.

Here the CDR3 reads CASSEFVGAYNEQFF. The CDR3 region has the DNA TGTGCCAGCAGTGAATTCGTGGGAGCATACAATGAGCAGTTCTTC. The rearrangement links TRBV2 to TRBJ2-1; possibly TRBD2 for D (5 bases). The length of the CDR3 is 15 residues. Germline assignment: CDR1 SNHLY and CDR2 FYNNEI. Between the trimmed V and J ends, which lost 2 bases and 4 bases, there was a span of 12 bases.

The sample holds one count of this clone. The CDR3: CASSPTSGGVKNIQYF. As DNA, the CDR3 is TGTGCCAGCAGTCCGACTAGCGGGGGGGTCAAAAACATTCAGTACTTC. The chain combines TRBV2 with TRBJ2-4; TRBD2 matches at 14 bases. The trim removed 5 bases at V and 3 bases at J, leaving 3 bases unmatched. The length of the CDR3 is 16 residues. Germline V gene data show CDR1 as SNHLY and CDR2 as FYNNEI.

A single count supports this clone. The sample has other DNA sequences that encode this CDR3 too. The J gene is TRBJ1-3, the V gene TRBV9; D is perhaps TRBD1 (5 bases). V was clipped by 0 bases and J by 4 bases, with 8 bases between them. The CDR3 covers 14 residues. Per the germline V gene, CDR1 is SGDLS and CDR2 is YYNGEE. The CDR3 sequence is CASSVEGQGNTIYF. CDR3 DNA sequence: TGTGCCAGCAGCGTAGAGGGGCAAGGAAACACCATATATTTT. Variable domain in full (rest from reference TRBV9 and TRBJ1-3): DSGVTQTPKHLITATGQRVTLRCSPRSGDLSVYWYQQSLDQGLQFLIQYYNGEERAKGNILERFSAQQFPDLHSELNLSSLELGDSALYFCASSVEGQGNTIYFGEGSWLTVV.

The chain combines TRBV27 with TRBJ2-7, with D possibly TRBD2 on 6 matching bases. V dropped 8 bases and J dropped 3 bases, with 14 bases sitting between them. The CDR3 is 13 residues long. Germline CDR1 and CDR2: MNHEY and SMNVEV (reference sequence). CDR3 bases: TGTGCCAGCGGTCCGGGAGCAAGCTACGAGCAGTACTTC. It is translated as CASGPGASYEQYF.

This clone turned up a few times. CDR3 sequence: CASSLAGVGYNEQFF. DNA for the CDR3: TGTGCCAGCAGCCTAGCGGGAGTCGGCTACAATGAGCAGTTCTTC. The rearrangement uses TRBV9 and TRBJ2-1, with 10 bases aligning to TRBD2. Trimming removed 4 bases from V and 3 bases from J; junction bases left unmatched: 4. From germline, CDR1 is SGDLS and CDR2 YYNGEE. The CDR3 is 15 residues long.

The CDR3 DNA reads as TGTGCCAGCAGCCGAAAGCGGGGGCGGAACACCGGGGAGCTGTTTTTT. Its translation: CASSRKRGRNTGELFF. This chain connects TRBV7-8 to TRBJ2-2; 8 nucleotides align to TRBD2. V was clipped by 5 bases and J by 1 base; unmatched bases: 6. This CDR3 comprises 16 residues. Germline V gene data show CDR1 as SGHVS and CDR2 as FQNEAQ.

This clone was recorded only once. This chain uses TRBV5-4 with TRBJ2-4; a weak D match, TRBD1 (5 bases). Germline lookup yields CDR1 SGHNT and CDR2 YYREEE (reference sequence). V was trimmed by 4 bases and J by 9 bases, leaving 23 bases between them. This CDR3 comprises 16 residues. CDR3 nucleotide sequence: TGTGCCAGCAGCCAGTACCCAGGGAAGGGGATCGTCATTCAGTACTTC. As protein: CASSQYPGKGIVIQYF.

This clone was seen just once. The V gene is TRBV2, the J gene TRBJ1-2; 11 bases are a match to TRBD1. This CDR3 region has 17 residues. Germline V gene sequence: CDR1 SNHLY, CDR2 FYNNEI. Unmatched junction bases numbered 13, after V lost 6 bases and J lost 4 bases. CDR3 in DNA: TGTGCCAGCAGCGCTGGACAGGGGGCCTTCTCCCGCTATGGCTACACCTTC. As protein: CASSAGQGAFSRYGYTF.

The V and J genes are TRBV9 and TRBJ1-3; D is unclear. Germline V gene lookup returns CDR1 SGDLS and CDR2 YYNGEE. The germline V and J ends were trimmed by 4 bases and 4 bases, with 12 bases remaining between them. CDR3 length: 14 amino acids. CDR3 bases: TGTGCCAGCAGCCTCCGAGGTGAGGGAAACACCATATATTTT. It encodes CASSLRGEGNTIYF.

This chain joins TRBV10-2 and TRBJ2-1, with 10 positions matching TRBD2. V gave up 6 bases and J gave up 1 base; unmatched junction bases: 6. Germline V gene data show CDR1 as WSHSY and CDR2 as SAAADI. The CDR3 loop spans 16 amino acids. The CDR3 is CASRSSGRSSYNEQFF. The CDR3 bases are TGCGCCAGCAGGTCTAGCGGGAGATCGTCCTACAATGAGCAGTTCTTC.

The CDR3 loop is CASSELDRVQETQYF. As DNA, the CDR3 is TGTGCCAGCAGTGAACTAGACAGGGTCCAAGAGACCCAGTACTTC. The chain has TRBV25-1 and TRBJ2-5; 7 bases line up with TRBD1. V lost 2 bases to trimming and J lost 1 base; unmatched junction nucleotides: 4. The germline gives CDR1 MGHDK, CDR2 SYGVNS. This CDR3 contains 15 residues. Full variable domain (remainder filled in from reference TRBV25-1 and TRBJ2-5): EADIYQTPRYLVIGTGKKITLECSQTMGHDKMYWYQQDPGMELHLIHYSYGVNSTEKGDLSSESTVSRIRTEHFPLTLESARPSHTSQYLCASSELDRVQETQYFGPGTRLLVL.

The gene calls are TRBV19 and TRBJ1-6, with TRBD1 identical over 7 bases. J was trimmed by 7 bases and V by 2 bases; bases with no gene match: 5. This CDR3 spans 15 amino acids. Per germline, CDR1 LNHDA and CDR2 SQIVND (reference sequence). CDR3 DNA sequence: TGTGCCAGTAGTATAAGGGACAGACAGAATTCACCCCTCCACTTT. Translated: CASSIRDRQNSPLHF.

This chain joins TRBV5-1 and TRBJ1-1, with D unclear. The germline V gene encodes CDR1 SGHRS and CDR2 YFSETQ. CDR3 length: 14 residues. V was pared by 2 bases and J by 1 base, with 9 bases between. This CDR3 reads CASSLLPSNTEAFF. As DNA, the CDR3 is TGCGCCAGCAGCTTACTCCCTTCGAACACTGAAGCTTTCTTT.

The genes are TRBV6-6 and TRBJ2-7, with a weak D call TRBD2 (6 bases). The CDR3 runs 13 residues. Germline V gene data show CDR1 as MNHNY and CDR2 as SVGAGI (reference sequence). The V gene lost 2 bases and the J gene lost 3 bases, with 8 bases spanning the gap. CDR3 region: CASSYRDFYEQYF. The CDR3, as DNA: TGTGCCAGCAGTTACCGGGACTTCTACGAGCAGTACTTC.